A single sample is the source of the 15 T cell receptor beta chains below, sequenced in a study of T cells after somatic rescue of genetic block. TCRdb's copy holds only in-frame clones and misses some; the assay was immunoSEQ multiplex PCR. The sample consists of roughly 70,000 clones, around 92% of them appearing once. The sequenced material came from peripheral blood mononuclear cells (PBMCs). These TCRs come from a man between 35 and 55 years old.

The chain couples TRBV5-5 to TRBJ2-2; D gene unclear. Germline V gene data show CDR1 as SGHKS and CDR2 as YYEKEE (reference sequence). The CDR3 totals 16 residues. V was trimmed by 5 bases and J by 3 bases, leaving 17 bases between them. DNA of the CDR3: TGTGCCAGCAGACCTGATCCCCCGGAATACACCGGGGAGCTGTTTTTT. Translating it yields CASRPDPPEYTGELFF.

V usage is TRBV2 and J usage is TRBJ2-1; D is unclear. Germline values: CDR1 SNHLY, CDR2 FYNNEI. The ends were cut back, 2 bases at V and 6 bases at J, with 11 bases in the middle. CDR3 length: 14 residues. CDR3 nucleotide sequence: TGTGCCAGCAGTGAACTAGTATCAGGCAATGAGCAGTTCTTC. It codes for CASSELVSGNEQFF.

The chain is built from TRBV4-3 and TRBJ2-5; D is ambiguous. The germline V gene encodes CDR1 LGHNA and CDR2 YSLEER. Trimming took off 4 bases at V and 2 bases at J, with 14 bases between the two ends. The CDR3 loop spans 15 amino acids. The CDR3 sequence: CASSRLHTLQETQYF. The CDR3 DNA follows: TGCGCCAGCAGCCGCTTACACACCCTTCAAGAGACCCAGTACTTC.

The gene calls are TRBV7-3 and TRBJ1-1; 9 bases are a match to TRBD1. Trimming took 5 bases from V and 8 from J; bases not matched to a gene: 6. CDR3 length equals 13 residues. Germline CDR1 reads SGHTA; CDR2 reads FQGTGA. The CDR3 spells CASSPQGTGEAFF. Written as DNA, the CDR3 is TGTGCCAGCAGCCCACAAGGGACAGGGGAAGCTTTCTTT.

The rearrangement links TRBV5-4 to TRBJ2-2, with D tentatively TRBD1 (7 bases). Between the trimmed V and J ends, which lost 4 bases and 1 base, there was a span of 14 bases. The V gene's germline CDR1 is SGHNT and CDR2 YYREEE (reference sequence). CDR3 size: 16 residues. The CDR3 DNA follows: TGTGCCAGCAGCCCCGGCGGGACAGTGAACACCGGGGAGCTGTTTTTT. Translating gives CASSPGGTVNTGELFF.

This clone is a singleton in its sample. This chain connects TRBV7-2 to TRBJ2-3; D is perhaps TRBD1 (6 bases). This CDR3 region has 15 residues. V was clipped by 5 bases and J by 5 bases, with 17 bases between them. From germline, CDR1 is SGHTA and CDR2 FQGNSA. For the CDR3, the DNA is TGTGCCAGCAGCCCAGACGTGGGGGCAGGAGATACGCAGTATTTT. Its protein is CASSPDVGAGDTQYF.

The gene calls are TRBV5-4 and TRBJ2-2; TRBD1 aligns across 7 bases. This CDR3 has 17 residues. Germline V CDR1 and CDR2: SGHNT, YYREEE (reference sequence). The V gene end was trimmed by 4 bases and the J gene end by 8 bases; junction bases not matched to a gene: 17. The CDR3 spells CASSLFHRGTGRGELFF. CDR3 nucleotides: TGTGCCAGCAGCCTATTTCACAGGGGTACGGGCCGGGGGGAGCTGTTTTTT. Using reference TRBV5-4 and TRBJ2-2 for the parts outside the CDR3, the full variable domain is ETGVTQSPTHLIKTRGQQVTLRCSSQSGHNTVSWYQQALGQGPQFIFQYYREEENGRGNFPPRFSGLQFPNYSSELNVNALELDDSALYLCASSLFHRGTGRGELFFGEGSRLTVL.

In its sample, this clone was seen once. The J gene is TRBJ2-2, the V gene TRBV5-1; TRBD2 might be the D (5 bases). With 1 base removed from V and 0 bases from J, the gap between germline ends came to 10 bases. This CDR3 contains 16 residues. The germline V gene encodes CDR1 SGHRS and CDR2 YFSETQ. The CDR3 DNA sequence: TGCGCCAGCAGCTTGTCGGCAGCGGCGAACACCGGGGAGCTGTTTTTT. Its protein product is CASSLSAAANTGELFF.

The V gene is TRBV15, the J gene TRBJ2-3; 11 positions match TRBD2. Germline V CDR1 and CDR2: LNHNV, YYDKDF (reference sequence). Germline trimming cut 4 bases from V and 5 bases from J; bases unmatched to any gene: 8. CDR3 size: 16 residues. The CDR3 protein is CATSIGLAGRGDTQYF. The CDR3 region has the DNA TGTGCCACCAGCATCGGACTAGCGGGTCGGGGAGATACGCAGTATTTT. The full variable domain, in which reference TRBV15 and TRBJ2-3 provide the parts outside the CDR3, is DAMVIQNPRYQVTQFGKPVTLSCSQTLNHNVMYWYQQKSSQAPKLLFHYYDKDFNNEADTPDNFQSRRPNTSFCFLDIRSPGLGDTAMYLCATSIGLAGRGDTQYFGPGTRLTVL.

The chain combines TRBV9 with TRBJ2-5, with TRBD1 matching over 7 bases. Germline V gene sequence: CDR1 SGDLS, CDR2 YYNGEE. Trimming removed 2 bases from V and 2 bases from J; junction bases left unmatched: 3. The CDR3 is 14 amino acids. Here the CDR3 DNA reads TGTGCCAGCAGCGTTTTGGACAGGCAAGAGACCCAGTACTTC. Translation: CASSVLDRQETQYF.

The chain recombines TRBV19 with TRBJ2-3, with 8 bases aligning to TRBD1. V lost 6 bases to trimming and J lost 4 bases; unmatched junction nucleotides: 6. The CDR3 length is 14 residues. Germline assignment: CDR1 LNHDA and CDR2 SQIVND (reference sequence). The CDR3 coding sequence is TGTGCCAGTAGACCGGGACAGGAATCAGATACGCAGTATTTT. Protein sequence: CASRPGQESDTQYF.

This clone was observed a single time. V is TRBV4-2 and J is TRBJ2-7; D might be TRBD1 (5 bases). The CDR3 is 14 residues long. Deletions cut 1 base from V and 6 bases from J, with 13 bases between. Germline-derived CDR1 and CDR2 are LGHNA and YNFKEQ. The CDR3 bases are TGTGCCAGCAGCCAAGGACAGTCCGCCGTCGAGCAGTACTTC. As protein: CASSQGQSAVEQYF.

Worth noting for this clone: Within the sample, other DNA sequences also encode this same CDR3. The V and J genes are TRBV2 and TRBJ1-1; tentative D call: TRBD1 (5 bases). Germline V gene data show CDR1 as SNHLY and CDR2 as FYNNEI. The CDR3 totals 12 residues. The germline V and J ends were trimmed by 11 bases and 0 bases, with 10 bases remaining between them. The CDR3 region has the DNA TGTGCCGGGGGACGGATGAACACTGAAGCTTTCTTT. The encoded protein is CAGGRMNTEAFF.

The gene calls are TRBV9 and TRBJ2-3; D tentatively fits TRBD1 or TRBD2 (5 bases each). The germline CDR1 and CDR2 sequences are SGDLS and YYNGEE. CDR3 length: 17 amino acids. V lost 4 bases, J lost 0 bases, and 18 bases lay in between. CDR3 amino acids: CASSQAPGTSSTDTQYF. The CDR3 region has the DNA TGTGCCAGCAGCCAGGCCCCCGGGACCTCTAGCACAGATACGCAGTATTTT. Based on the CDR3 plus reference TRBV9 and TRBJ2-3, the full variable domain is DSGVTQTPKHLITATGQRVTLRCSPRSGDLSVYWYQQSLDQGLQFLIQYYNGEERAKGNILERFSAQQFPDLHSELNLSSLELGDSALYFCASSQAPGTSSTDTQYFGPGTRLTVL.

The chain uses TRBV5-8 and TRBJ2-1; 8 bases are a match to TRBD1. The CDR3 contains 14 residues. With V trimmed by 3 bases and J by 8 bases, 7 bases remained unmatched. Germline loops: CDR1 SGHTS, CDR2 YDEGEE. The CDR3 nucleotides read TGTGCCAGCAGCTCCAGGGGGCGCTTGTATGAGCAGTTCTTC. Translation gives CASSSRGRLYEQFF.